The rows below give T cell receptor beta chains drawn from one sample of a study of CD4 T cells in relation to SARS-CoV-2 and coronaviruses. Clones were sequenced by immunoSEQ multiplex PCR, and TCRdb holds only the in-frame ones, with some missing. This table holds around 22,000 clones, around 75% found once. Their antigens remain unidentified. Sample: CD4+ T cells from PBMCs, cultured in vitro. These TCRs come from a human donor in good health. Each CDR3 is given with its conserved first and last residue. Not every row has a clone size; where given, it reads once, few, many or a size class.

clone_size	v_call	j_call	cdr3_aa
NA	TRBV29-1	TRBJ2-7	CSVDRGGSGEQYF
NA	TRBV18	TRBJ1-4	CASSPPGQGWEKLFF
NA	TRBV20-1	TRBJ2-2	CSASNGRLFTGELFF
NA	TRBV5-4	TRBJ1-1	CASSLAGLDTEAFF
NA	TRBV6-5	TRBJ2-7	CASSLQGSSYEQYF
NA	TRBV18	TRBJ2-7	CASSLRDSPYEQYF
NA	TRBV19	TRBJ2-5	CASKGGVEQETQYF
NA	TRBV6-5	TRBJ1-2	CASRDSLGTNYGYTF
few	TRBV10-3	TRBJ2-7	CAISEITRTYEQYF
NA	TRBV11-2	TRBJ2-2	CASSLQVYTGELFF
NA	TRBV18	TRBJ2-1	CASSPVPFGEQFF